This T cell receptor (beta chain) was obtained from a study of PD-1 blockade in classical Hodgkin lymphoma. Overall study context: Patients received nivolumab 3 mg/kg intravenously every 2 weeks. Whole-study results and caveats: Baseline diversity was lower in partial responders and progressors than complete responders. By cycle point C4D1, TCR diversity had risen significantly in CD4+ cells (but not CD8+ cells).

TCRdb's table, derived via immunoSEQ multiplex PCR, lists solely in-frame clones and lacks some. The sample includes roughly 61,000 clones, approximately 92% of them seen just once. Concerning this clone: The antigen is undetermined.

Trimming took 5 bases from V and 5 from J; bases not matched to a gene: 6. The CDR3 contains 14 residues. From germline, CDR1 is SEHNR and CDR2 FQNEAQ (reference sequence). Each patient experienced a relapse that followed autologous stem cell transplantation, and brentuximab vedotin exposure varied. Source: peripheral blood mononuclear cells (PBMCs), taken at baseline. This clonotype was obtained from a human donor with classical Hodgkin lymphoma. This chain uses TRBV7-9 with TRBJ2-5, with TRBD1 identical over 9 bases. CDR3 region: CASSLGQGWETQYF. The CDR3, as DNA: TGTGCCAGCAGCCTAGGACAGGGGTGGGAGACCCAGTACTTC.